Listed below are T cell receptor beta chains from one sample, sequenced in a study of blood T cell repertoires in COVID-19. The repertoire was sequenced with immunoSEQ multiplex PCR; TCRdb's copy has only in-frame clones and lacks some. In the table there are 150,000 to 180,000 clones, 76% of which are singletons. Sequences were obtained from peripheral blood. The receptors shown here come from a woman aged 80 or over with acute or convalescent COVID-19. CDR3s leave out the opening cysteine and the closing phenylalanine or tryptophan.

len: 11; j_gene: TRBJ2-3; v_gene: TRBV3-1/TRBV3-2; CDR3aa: ASSQLSGDTQY
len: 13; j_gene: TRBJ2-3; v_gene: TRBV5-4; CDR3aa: ASSLDGASTDTQY
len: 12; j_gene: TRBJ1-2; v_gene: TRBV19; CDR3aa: ASSTGTGVYGYT
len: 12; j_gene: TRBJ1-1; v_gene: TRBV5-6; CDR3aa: ASSSDGGNTEAF
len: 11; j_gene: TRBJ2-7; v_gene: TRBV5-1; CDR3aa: ASSVEGGIEQY
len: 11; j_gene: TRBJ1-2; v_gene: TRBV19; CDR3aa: ASSISADYGYT
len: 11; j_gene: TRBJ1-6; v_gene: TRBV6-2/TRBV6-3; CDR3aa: ASSYFGNSPLH
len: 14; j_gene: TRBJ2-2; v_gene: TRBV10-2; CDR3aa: ASSDRLAGVSGELF
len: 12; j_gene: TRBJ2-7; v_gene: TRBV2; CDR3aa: ASSPQGPTYEQY
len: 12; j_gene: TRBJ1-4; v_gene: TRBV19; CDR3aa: ASSDRAGNEKLF
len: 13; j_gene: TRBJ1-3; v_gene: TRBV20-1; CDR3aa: SASNRGYSGNTIY
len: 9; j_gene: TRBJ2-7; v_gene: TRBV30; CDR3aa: AWNGGYEQY
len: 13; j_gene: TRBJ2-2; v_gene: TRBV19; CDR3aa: ASSITGSRAGELF
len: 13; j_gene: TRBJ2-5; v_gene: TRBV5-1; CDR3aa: ASFGGLSSQETQY
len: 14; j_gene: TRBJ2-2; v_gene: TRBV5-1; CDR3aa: ASSHSGGANTGELF
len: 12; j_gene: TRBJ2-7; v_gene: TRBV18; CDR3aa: ASSPPGQTYEQY
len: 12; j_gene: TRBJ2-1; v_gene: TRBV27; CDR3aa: ASSLYIDYNEQF
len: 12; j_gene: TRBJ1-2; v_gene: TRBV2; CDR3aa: ASSGTGREDGYT
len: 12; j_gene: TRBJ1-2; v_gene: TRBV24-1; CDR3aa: ATSDFTVNYGYT
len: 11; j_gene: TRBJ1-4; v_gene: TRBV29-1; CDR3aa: SAVLATNEKLF
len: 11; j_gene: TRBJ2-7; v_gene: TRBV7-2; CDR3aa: ASSSRRGYEQY
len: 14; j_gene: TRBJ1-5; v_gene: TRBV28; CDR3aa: ASSSTTGTGVQPQH
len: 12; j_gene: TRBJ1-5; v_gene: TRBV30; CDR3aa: AWSAVGQYQPQH
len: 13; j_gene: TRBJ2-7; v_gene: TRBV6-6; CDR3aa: ASSSLRDRGYEQY
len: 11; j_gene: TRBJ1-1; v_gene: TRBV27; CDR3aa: ASSHRGGTEAF
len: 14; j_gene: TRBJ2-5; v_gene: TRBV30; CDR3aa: AWSRGGVRGKETQY
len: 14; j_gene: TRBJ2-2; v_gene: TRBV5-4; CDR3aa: ASSLGGPTNTGELF
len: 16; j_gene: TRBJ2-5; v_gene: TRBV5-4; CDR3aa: ASSFPGTSGGRGETQY
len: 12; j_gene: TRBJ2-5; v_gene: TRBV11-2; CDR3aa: ASSLVVREETQY
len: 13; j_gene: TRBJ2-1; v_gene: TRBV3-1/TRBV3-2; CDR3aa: ASSPGVGSNNEQF
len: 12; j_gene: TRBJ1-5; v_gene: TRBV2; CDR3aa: ASSADRSNQPQH
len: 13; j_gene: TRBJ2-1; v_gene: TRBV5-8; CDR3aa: ASSPRTSGSNEQF
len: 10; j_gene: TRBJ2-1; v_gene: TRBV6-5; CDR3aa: ASVYGDRSQF
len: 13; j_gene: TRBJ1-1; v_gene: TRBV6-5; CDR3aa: ASSLKVGGNTEAF
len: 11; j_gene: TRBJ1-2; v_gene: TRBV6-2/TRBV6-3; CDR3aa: ASSSDLYYGYT
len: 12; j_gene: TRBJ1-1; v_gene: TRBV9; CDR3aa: ASSRGGLDTEAF
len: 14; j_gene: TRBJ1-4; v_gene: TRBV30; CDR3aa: AWSVKVGGLNEKLF
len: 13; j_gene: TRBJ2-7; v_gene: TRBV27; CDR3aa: ASSDVAGGPYEQY
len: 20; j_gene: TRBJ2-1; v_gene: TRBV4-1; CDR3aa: ASSQDFGGLAGGGGRYNEQF
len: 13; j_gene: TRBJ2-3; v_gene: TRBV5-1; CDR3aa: ASTPMGLGTDTQY
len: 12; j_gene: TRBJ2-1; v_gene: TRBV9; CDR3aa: ASSASGSSDEQF
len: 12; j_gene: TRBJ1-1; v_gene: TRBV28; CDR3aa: ASRGEGLNTEAF
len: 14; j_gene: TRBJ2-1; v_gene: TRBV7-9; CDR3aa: ASSLLGLAGGNEQF
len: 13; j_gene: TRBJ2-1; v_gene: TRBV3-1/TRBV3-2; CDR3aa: ASSQGLTKNNEQF
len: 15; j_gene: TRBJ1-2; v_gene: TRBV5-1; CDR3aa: ASSPLKRERENYGYT